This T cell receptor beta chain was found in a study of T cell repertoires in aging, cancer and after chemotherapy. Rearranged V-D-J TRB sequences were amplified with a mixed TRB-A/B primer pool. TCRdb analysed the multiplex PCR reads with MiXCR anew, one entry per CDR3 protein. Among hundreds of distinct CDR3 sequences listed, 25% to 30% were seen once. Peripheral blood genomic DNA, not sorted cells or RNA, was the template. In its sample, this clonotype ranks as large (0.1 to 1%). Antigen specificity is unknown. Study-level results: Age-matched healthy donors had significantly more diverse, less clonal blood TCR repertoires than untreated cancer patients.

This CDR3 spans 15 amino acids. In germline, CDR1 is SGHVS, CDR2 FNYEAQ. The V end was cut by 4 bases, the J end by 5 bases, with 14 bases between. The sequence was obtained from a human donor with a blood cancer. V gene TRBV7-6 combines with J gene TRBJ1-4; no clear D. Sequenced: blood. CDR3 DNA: TGTGCCAGCAGCTCCGAACCAGGCCGAAATGAAAAACTGTTTTTT. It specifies CASSSEPGRNEKLFF.